The 3 T cell receptor beta chains listed next were all sequenced from one sample in a study of CD8 T cells in Susac syndrome. A quantity of about 0.5 to 1 ug RNA underwent reverse transcription using random hexamers. MiXCR, run by TCRdb on the immunoSEQ multiplex PCR reads, gives a single entry per CDR3 protein. Of 180,000 or so distinct CDR3 sequences in the sample, around 94% were seen once. Material: CD4+ T cells from PBMCs. These receptors came from a human donor in good health.

The chain carries TRBV20-1 and TRBJ2-7, with a possible D match to TRBD2 (6 bases). CDR3 length: 18 residues. Germline V CDR1 and CDR2: DFQATT, SNEGSKA (reference sequence). The V and J ends lost 2 bases and 6 bases respectively, with 29 bases between them. CDR3 in DNA: TGCAGTGCTAGACCCTATTTTTCCGAGGGACTCCCACGCCGCGAGCAGTACTTC. It is translated as CSARPYFSEGLPRREQYF.

The chain employs TRBV30 and TRBJ1-1; D gene ambiguous. The V gene's germline CDR1 is GTSNPN and CDR2 SVGIG (reference sequence). The CDR3 is 12 amino acids. The V end lost 5 bases, the J end lost 2 bases, and 9 bases lay between the germline ends. The CDR3 here is CAWRRINTEAFF. CDR3 DNA sequence: TGTGCCTGGCGACGCATTAACACTGAAGCTTTCTTT.

This chain joins TRBV20-1 and TRBJ2-1, with 8 bases matching TRBD2. The ends lost 1 base at V and 4 bases at J; junction bases unmatched: 3. CDR1 and CDR2 from the germline V gene are DFQATT and SNEGSKA (reference sequence). The CDR3 has 14 residues. CDR3 residues: CSARGLAGYNEQFF. CDR3 bases: TGCAGTGCTAGAGGGCTAGCGGGTTACAATGAGCAGTTCTTC.